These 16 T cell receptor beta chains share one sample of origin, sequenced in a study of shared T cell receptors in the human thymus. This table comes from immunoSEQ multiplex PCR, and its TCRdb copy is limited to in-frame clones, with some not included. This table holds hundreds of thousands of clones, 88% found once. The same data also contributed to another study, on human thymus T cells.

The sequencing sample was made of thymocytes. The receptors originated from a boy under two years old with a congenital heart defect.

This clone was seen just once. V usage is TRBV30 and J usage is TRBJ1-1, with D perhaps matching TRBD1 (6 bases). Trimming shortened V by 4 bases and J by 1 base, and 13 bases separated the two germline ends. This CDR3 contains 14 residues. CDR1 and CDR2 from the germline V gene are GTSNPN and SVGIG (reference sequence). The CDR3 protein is CAWNNPRGNTEAFF. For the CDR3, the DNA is TGTGCCTGGAATAATCCCAGGGGGAACACTGAAGCTTTCTTT.

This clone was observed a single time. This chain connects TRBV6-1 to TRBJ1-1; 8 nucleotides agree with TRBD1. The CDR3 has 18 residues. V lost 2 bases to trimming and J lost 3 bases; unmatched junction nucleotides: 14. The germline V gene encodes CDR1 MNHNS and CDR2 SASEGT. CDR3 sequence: CASSEREQGGKGHTEAFF. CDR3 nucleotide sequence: TGTGCCAGCAGTGAAAGGGAACAGGGGGGAAAGGGGCACACTGAAGCTTTCTTT.

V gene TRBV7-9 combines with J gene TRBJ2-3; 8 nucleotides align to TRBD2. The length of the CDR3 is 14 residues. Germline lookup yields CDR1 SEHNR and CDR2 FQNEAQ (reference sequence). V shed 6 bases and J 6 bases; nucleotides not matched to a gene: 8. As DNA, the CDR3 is TGTGCCAGCAGTTTACAGCGGGAGATTGATACGCAGTATTTT. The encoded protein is CASSLQREIDTQYF.

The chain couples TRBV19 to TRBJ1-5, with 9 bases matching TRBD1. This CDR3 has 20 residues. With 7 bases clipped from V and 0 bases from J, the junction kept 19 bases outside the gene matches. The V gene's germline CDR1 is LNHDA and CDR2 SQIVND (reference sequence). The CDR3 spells CASTPQGAGSAVYSNQPQHF. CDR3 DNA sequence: TGTGCCAGTACCCCACAGGGGGCCGGTAGTGCGGTATATAGCAATCAGCCCCAGCATTTT. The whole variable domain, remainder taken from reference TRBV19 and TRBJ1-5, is DGGITQSPKYLFRKEGQNVTLSCEQNLNHDAMYWYRQDPGQGLRLIYYSQIVNDFQKGDIAEGYSVSREKKESFPLTVTSAQKNPTAFYLCASTPQGAGSAVYSNQPQHFGDGTRLSIL.

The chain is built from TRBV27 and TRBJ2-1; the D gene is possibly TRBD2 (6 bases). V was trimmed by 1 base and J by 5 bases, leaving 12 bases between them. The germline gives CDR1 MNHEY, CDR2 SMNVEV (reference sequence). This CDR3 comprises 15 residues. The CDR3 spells CASSLWGEAHNEQFF. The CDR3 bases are TGTGCCAGCAGTTTATGGGGGGAGGCCCACAATGAGCAGTTCTTC.

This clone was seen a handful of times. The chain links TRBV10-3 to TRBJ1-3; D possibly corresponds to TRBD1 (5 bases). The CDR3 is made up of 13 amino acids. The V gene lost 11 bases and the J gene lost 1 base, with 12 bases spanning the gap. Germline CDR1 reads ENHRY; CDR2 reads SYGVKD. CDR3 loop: CALRRQSGNTIYF. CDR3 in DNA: TGTGCCCTCCGGCGACAGTCTGGAAACACCATATATTTT.

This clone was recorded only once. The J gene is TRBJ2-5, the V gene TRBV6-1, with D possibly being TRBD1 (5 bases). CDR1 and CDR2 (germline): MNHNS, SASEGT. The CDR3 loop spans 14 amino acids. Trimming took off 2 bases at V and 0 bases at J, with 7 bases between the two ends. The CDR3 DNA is TGTGCCAGCAGTGAAAAGACAGACCAAGAGACCCAGTACTTC. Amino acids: CASSEKTDQETQYF.

DNA of the CDR3: TGTGCCAGCAGTTTGGATCCACCCCTGAGGCGGGCTTTCTTT. Translated, it gives CASSLDPPLRRAFF. The genes are TRBV28 and TRBJ1-1; D remains ambiguous. The CDR3 spans 14 residues. Trimming shortened V by 3 bases and J by 11 bases, and 19 bases separated the two germline ends. The germline CDR1 and CDR2 sequences are MDHEN and SYDVKM.

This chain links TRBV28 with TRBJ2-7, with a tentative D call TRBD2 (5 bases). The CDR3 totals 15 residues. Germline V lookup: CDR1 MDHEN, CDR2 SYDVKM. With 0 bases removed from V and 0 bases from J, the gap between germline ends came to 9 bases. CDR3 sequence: CASSLCGESSYEQYF. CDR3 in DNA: TGTGCCAGCAGTTTATGTGGGGAGAGCTCCTACGAGCAGTACTTC.

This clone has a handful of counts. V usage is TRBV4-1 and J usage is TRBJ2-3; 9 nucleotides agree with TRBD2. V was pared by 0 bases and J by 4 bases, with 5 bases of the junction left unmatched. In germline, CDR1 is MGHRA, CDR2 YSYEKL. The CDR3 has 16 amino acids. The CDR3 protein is CASSQDGGRAPDTQYF. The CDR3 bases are TGCGCCAGCAGCCAAGATGGCGGGAGGGCCCCAGATACGCAGTATTTT.

The CDR3 nucleotides read TGTGCCAGTAGGGGGCGCGGCTATGGCTACACCTTC. The encoded protein is CASRGRGYGYTF. The V call is TRBV19, the J call TRBJ1-2; D is possibly TRBD1 (5 bases). From germline, CDR1 is LNHDA and CDR2 SQIVND (reference sequence). The CDR3 contains 12 residues. V was pared by 6 bases and J by 4 bases, with 9 bases between.

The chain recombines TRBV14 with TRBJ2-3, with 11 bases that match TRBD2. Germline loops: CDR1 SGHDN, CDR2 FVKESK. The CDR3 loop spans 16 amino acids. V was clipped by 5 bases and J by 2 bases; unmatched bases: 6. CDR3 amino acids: CASSAIAGGPTDTQYF. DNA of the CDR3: TGTGCCAGCAGCGCCATAGCGGGAGGGCCCACAGATACGCAGTATTTT.

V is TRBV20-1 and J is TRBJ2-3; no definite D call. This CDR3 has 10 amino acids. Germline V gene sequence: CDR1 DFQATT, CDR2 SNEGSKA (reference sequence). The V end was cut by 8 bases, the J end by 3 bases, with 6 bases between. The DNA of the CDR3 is TGCAGTTCACAGACAGATACGCAGTATTTT. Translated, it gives CSSQTDTQYF.

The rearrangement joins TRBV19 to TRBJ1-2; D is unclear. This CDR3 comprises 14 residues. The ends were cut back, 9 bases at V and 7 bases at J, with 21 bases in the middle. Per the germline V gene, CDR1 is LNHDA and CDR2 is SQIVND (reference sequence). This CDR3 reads CASRGGREFSGYTF. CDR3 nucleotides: TGTGCCAGCCGGGGTGGTCGGGAGTTTTCTGGCTACACCTTC.

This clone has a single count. DNA for the CDR3: TGCGCCAGCAGCTTTGGGACGGACAGGGTTAAAAACGAGCAGTACTTC. It translates to CASSFGTDRVKNEQYF. This chain joins TRBV5-1 and TRBJ2-7; 8 bases agree with TRBD1. Trimming removed 2 bases from V and 5 bases from J; junction bases left unmatched: 12. This CDR3 has 16 residues. Looked up from germline, CDR1 is SGHRS and CDR2 is YFSETQ.

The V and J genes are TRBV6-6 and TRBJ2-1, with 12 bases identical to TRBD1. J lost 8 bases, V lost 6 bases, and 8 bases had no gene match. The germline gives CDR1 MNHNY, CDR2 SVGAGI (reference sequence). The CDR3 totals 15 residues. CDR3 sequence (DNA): TGTGCCAGCAGCACAACGGGACAGGGGGCCGATGAGCAGTTCTTC. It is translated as CASSTTGQGADEQFF.